This passage covers 2 T cell receptor beta chains from one sample sequenced in a study of T cells in tuberculosis. Time point meaning: new active TB diagnosis, blood taken before or within 7 days of starting treatment. Assay used: immunoSEQ multiplex PCR; TCRdb lists only in-frame clones, some missing. Altogether tens of thousands of clones are present, 92% being singletons, with the ten largest covering roughly 7%. Sequencing used PBMCs, obtained at tuberculosis diagnosis. These receptors all stem from an adult with tuberculosis. Some clones in this sample may be carry-over from other donors' samples.

The chain recombines TRBV5-1 with TRBJ1-2; no clear D gene. V was shortened by 0 bases and J by 4 bases, with 10 bases between the two germline ends. Germline CDR1 reads SGHRS; CDR2 reads YFSETQ. CDR3 length: 14 residues. CDR3 residues: CASSLVTGSYGYTF. The CDR3 DNA follows: TGCGCCAGCAGCTTGGTGACGGGGTCCTATGGCTACACCTTC.

This chain links TRBV5-1 with TRBJ1-5; no clear D gene. Germline V gene data show CDR1 as SGHRS and CDR2 as YFSETQ. The CDR3 loop spans 13 amino acids. V lost 0 bases to trimming and J lost 7 bases, with 8 bases between them. DNA for the CDR3: TGCGCCAGCAGCTTGGGGTATGGCCAGCCCCAGCATTTT. Its protein is CASSLGYGQPQHF.